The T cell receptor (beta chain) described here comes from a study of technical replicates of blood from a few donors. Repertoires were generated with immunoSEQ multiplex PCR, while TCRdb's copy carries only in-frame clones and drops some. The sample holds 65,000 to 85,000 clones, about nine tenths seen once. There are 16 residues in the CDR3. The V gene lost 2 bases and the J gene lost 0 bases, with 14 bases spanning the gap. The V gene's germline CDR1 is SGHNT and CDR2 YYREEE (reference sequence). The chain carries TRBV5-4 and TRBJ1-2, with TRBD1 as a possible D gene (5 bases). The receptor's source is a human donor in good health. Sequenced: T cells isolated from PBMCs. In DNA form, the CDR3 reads TGTGCCAGCAGCTTAGGAGGAGGGGCCGCTAACTATGGCTACACCTTC. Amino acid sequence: CASSLGGGAANYGYTF.